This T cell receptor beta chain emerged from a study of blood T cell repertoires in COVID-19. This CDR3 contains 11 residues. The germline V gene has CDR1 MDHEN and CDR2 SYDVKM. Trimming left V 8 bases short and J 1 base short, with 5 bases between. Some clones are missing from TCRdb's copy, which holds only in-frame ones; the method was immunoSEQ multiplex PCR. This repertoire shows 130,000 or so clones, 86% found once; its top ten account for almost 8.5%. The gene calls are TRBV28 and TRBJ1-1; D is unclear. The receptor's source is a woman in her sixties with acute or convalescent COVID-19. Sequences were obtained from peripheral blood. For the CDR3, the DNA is TGTGCCAGCGGCCCGAACACTGAAGCTTTCTTT. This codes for CASGPNTEAFF.